The entry that follows covers one TCR beta chain sequence. The data were obtained in a study of blood T cell repertoires in COVID-19. For the study at large: COVID-19 samples collected from the United States, Italy and Spain covered acute and convalescent phases.

CDR1 MNHEY and CDR2 SMNVEV come from the germline V gene (reference sequence). J was trimmed by 7 bases and V by 5 bases; bases with no gene match: 2. The CDR3 is 13 amino acids. Measured with immunoSEQ multiplex PCR; TCRdb has only the in-frame clones, and not every one. The data hold approximately 110,000 clones, with around 89% observed a single time. The chain uses TRBV27 and TRBJ2-1, with TRBD1 identical over 10 bases. The specimen was peripheral blood. This clonotype was obtained from a woman over 75 with acute or convalescent COVID-19. The CDR3 nucleotides read TGTGCCAGCAGTGACAGGGGGCGGAATGAGCAGTTCTTC. Its protein product is CASSDRGRNEQFF.